The next 25 T cell receptor beta chains were all read from a single sample in a study of human T cells and chemical hapten exposure. TCRdb re-analysed the RACE reads in MiXCR, keeping a single row per CDR3 protein. Seen here are roughly 90,000 distinct CDR3 sequences, approximately 11% observed once, and the top ten hold 1% to 1.2%. Time point defined: patch test 3, about 24 weeks after DPC sensitization. Noted treatment: therapeutic diphenylcyclopropenone sensitization with weekly scalp DPC. The sample consisted of whole blood, taken in connection with sensitization to the hapten diphenylcyclopropenone (DPC). The receptors derive from a woman aged 25 to 39 with alopecia areata. Some clones in this sample may be carry-over from other donors' samples.

The table lists this clonotype with many counts. The genes are TRBV6-4 and TRBJ2-3, with TRBD1 as a possible D gene (5 bases). There are 16 residues in the CDR3. Trimming removed 6 bases from V and 0 bases from J, with 16 bases in between. The germline gives CDR1 MRHNA, CDR2 SNTAGT. DNA of the CDR3: TGTGCCAGCAGCCCCGAACAGGTGTCTAGCACAGATACGCAGTATTTT. It yields the protein CASSPEQVSSTDTQYF.

This clonotype was counted a few times. This sequence joins TRBV7-8 and TRBJ2-5; D is tentatively TRBD1 or TRBD2 (6 bases each). The V end lost 7 bases, the J end lost 5 bases, and 14 bases lay between the germline ends. This CDR3 is built from 13 residues. Germline-derived CDR1 and CDR2 are SGHVS and FQNEAQ. In nucleotides, the CDR3 is TGTGCCAGCACCCGGGGGCTCTCGGAGACCCAGTACTTC. Residues: CASTRGLSETQYF.

V gene TRBV19 combines with J gene TRBJ2-2; D remains ambiguous. The CDR3 consists of 14 residues. Germline assignment: CDR1 LNHDA and CDR2 SQIVND (reference sequence). The germline V and J ends were trimmed by 4 bases and 7 bases, with 13 bases remaining between them. CDR3 in DNA: TGTGCCAGTAGTACGCTAGGCGCGGTCGGGGAGCTGTTTTTT. Encoded protein: CASSTLGAVGELFF.

The chain uses TRBV19 and TRBJ1-5; 7 nucleotides agree with TRBD1. The CDR3 is 14 amino acids. Germline V gives CDR1 LNHDA, CDR2 SQIVND (reference sequence). Germline trimming cut 6 bases from V and 6 bases from J; bases unmatched to any gene: 8. The CDR3 is CASSDRVLGQPQHF. The DNA of the CDR3 is TGTGCCAGTAGCGACAGGGTTCTCGGTCAGCCCCAGCATTTT.

This clonotype was seen repeatedly, ten times or more. The chain combines TRBV12-5 with TRBJ1-6; D might be TRBD1 (6 bases). This CDR3 is 13 amino acids long. V was trimmed by 7 bases and J by 10 bases, leaving 14 bases between them. Germline V CDR1 and CDR2: LGHNT, FRNRAP. The CDR3 bases are TGTGCTAGTGCCTCTGGGGGCGGATCACCCCTCCACTTT. Protein sequence: CASASGGGSPLHF.

This clonotype was counted at least ten times. The chain links TRBV5-1 to TRBJ1-5; tentatively, D is TRBD1 (5 bases). Germline CDR1 reads SGHRS; CDR2 reads YFSETQ. The CDR3 runs to 15 residues. Trimming stripped 2 bases from V and 7 bases from J, with 16 bases between. The CDR3, as DNA: TGCGCCAGCAGCTTTTCGAGAGGCCGGGACCAGCCCCAGCATTTT. Translating it yields CASSFSRGRDQPQHF.

There are a few counts of this clonotype. The rearrangement links TRBV12-5 to TRBJ1-1; 7 nucleotides agree with TRBD1. After removal of 0 bases from V and 0 bases from J, the junction contained 10 bases not matched to a gene. Germline CDR1 LGHNT, CDR2 FRNRAP. The CDR3 covers 18 residues. CDR3 in amino acids: CASGLVLGTGEVNTEAFF. The CDR3 nucleotides read TGTGCTAGTGGTTTGGTACTCGGCACAGGGGAGGTGAACACTGAAGCTTTCTTT.

This clonotype has at least ten counts. The rearrangement uses TRBV6-2 or TRBV6-3 and TRBJ2-7, with 12 bases aligning to TRBD2. J gave up 6 bases and V 5 bases, and 8 bases lay outside the gene matches. This CDR3 comprises 15 residues. Germline CDR1 reads MNHEY; CDR2 reads SVGEGT. The CDR3 DNA sequence: TGTGCCAGCAGTCGCGGGACTAGCGGGTACCCCGAGCAGTACTTC. As protein: CASSRGTSGYPEQYF.

This clonotype showed up many times. This rearrangement joins TRBV6-1 to TRBJ1-5; a weak D match, TRBD1 (6 bases). Germline loops: CDR1 MNHNS, CDR2 SASEGT. V lost 10 bases and J 3 bases, leaving 22 bases between the germline ends. The CDR3 spans 16 residues. DNA for the CDR3: TGTGCCACCATTGGGGGGGGCGCGAATCACAATCAGCCCCAGCATTTT. Protein product: CATIGGGANHNQPQHF.

The chain combines TRBV29-1 with TRBJ2-3; D is possibly TRBD2 (6 bases). V shed 4 bases and J shed 2 bases, with 10 bases lying between them. Germline V gene sequence: CDR1 SQVTM, CDR2 ANQGSEA. The CDR3 totals 13 residues. Here the CDR3 reads CSVGPSATDTQYF. CDR3 coding DNA: TGCAGCGTTGGACCTAGCGCCACAGATACGCAGTATTTT.

This clonotype was picked up many times. V usage is TRBV19 and J usage is TRBJ1-2; 8 nucleotides align to TRBD1. The CDR3 runs 13 residues. V lost 3 bases to trimming and J lost 8 bases; unmatched junction nucleotides: 5. Germline CDR1 is LNHDA and CDR2 is SQIVND (reference sequence). CDR3 protein: CASSIDRGSGYTF. The CDR3 DNA sequence: TGTGCCAGTAGTATCGACAGGGGAAGCGGCTACACCTTC.

This clonotype was counted ten times or more. J is TRBJ2-3 and V is TRBV29-1; 7 nucleotides line up with TRBD1. The CDR3 runs 14 residues. The V gene end was trimmed by 4 bases and the J gene end by 3 bases; junction bases not matched to a gene: 7. Germline values: CDR1 SQVTM, CDR2 ANQGSEA. CDR3 amino acids: CSVGSVTGTDTQYF. The CDR3 DNA reads TGCAGCGTTGGATCCGTGACAGGGACAGATACGCAGTATTTT.

The V gene is TRBV5-1, the J gene TRBJ1-6; 8 bases match TRBD1. CDR1 SGHRS and CDR2 YFSETQ come from the germline V gene. V was pared by 0 bases and J by 8 bases, with 4 bases of the junction left unmatched. The CDR3 loop spans 15 amino acids. CDR3 DNA: TGCGCCAGCAGCTTGGCGCAGGGGGCTTATTCACCCCTCCACTTT. It translates to CASSLAQGAYSPLHF. The full variable domain, in which reference TRBV5-1 and TRBJ1-6 provide the parts outside the CDR3, is KAGVTQTPRYLIKTRGQQVTLSCSPISGHRSVSWYQQTPGQGLQFLFEYFSETQRNKGNFPGRFSGRQFSNSRSEMNVSTLELGDSALYLCASSLAQGAYSPLHFGNGTRLTVT.

This clonotype was counted ten times or more. V and J are TRBV7-9 and TRBJ1-1; the D gene is possibly TRBD1 (5 bases). V was shortened by 2 bases and J by 4 bases, with 11 bases between the two germline ends. The CDR3 length is 14 residues. The germline V gene encodes CDR1 SEHNR and CDR2 FQNEAQ (reference sequence). The CDR3 is CASSLWQGGTEAFF. CDR3 DNA sequence: TGTGCCAGCAGCTTATGGCAGGGCGGCACTGAAGCTTTCTTT.

This clonotype was seen at least ten times. The chain links TRBV5-1 to TRBJ2-7; D is unclear. The CDR3 totals 11 residues. Trimming shortened V by 0 bases and J by 4 bases, and 2 bases separated the two germline ends. CDR1 is SGHRS, CDR2 YFSETQ, per germline. CDR3 in DNA: TGCGCCAGCAGCTTGGAATACGAGCAGTACTTC. It encodes CASSLEYEQYF.

The V gene is TRBV12-5, the J gene TRBJ2-1; the D gene is possibly TRBD2 (6 bases). From germline, CDR1 is LGHNT and CDR2 FRNRAP. V dropped 7 bases and J dropped 9 bases, with 19 bases sitting between them. The CDR3 length is 14 residues. The DNA of the CDR3 is TGTGCTAGTGCCCTTGACGCGGGGCAGGGTGAGCAGTTCTTC. This gives the protein CASALDAGQGEQFF.

There are a few counts of this clonotype. V and J are TRBV28 and TRBJ1-1; tentatively, D is TRBD1 (5 bases). The V end was cut by 8 bases, the J end by 5 bases, with 15 bases between. Germline CDR1 MDHEN, CDR2 SYDVKM. The CDR3 is made up of 13 amino acids. CDR3: CASRGPGRTEAFF. In DNA, the CDR3 is TGTGCCAGCCGGGGTCCAGGGAGAACTGAAGCTTTCTTT.

This chain connects TRBV30 to TRBJ1-2, with D hard to call. Germline assignment: CDR1 GTSNPN and CDR2 SVGIG (reference sequence). The CDR3 spans 11 residues. V was shortened by 5 bases and J by 7 bases, with 11 bases between the two germline ends. CDR3 DNA sequence: TGTGCCTGGTCTAGTATGGGTGGCTACACCTTC. Amino acid sequence: CAWSSMGGYTF.

This sequence joins TRBV7-3 and TRBJ2-3; 9 positions agree with TRBD2. The CDR3 spans 17 residues. Germline lookup yields CDR1 SGHTA and CDR2 FQGTGA. Unmatched junction bases numbered 8, after V lost 2 bases and J lost 2 bases. The CDR3 reads CASSLGSAGGFTDTQYF. The DNA of the CDR3 is TGTGCCAGCAGCTTAGGGTCCGCGGGAGGGTTCACAGATACGCAGTATTTT.

This clonotype was detected many times. This chain joins TRBV28 and TRBJ1-2; a possible D gene is TRBD1 (6 bases). Per germline, CDR1 MDHEN and CDR2 SYDVKM. The V and J ends lost 5 bases and 2 bases respectively, with 9 bases between them. The CDR3 spans 13 residues. The CDR3 here is CASSPGQNYGYTF. The CDR3 DNA is TGTGCCAGCAGTCCAGGACAGAACTATGGCTACACCTTC.

V usage is TRBV9 and J usage is TRBJ2-1; tentatively, D is TRBD2 (6 bases). Germline-derived CDR1 and CDR2 are SGDLS and YYNGEE. The V end was cut by 6 bases, the J end by 8 bases, with 12 bases between. The CDR3 is made up of 12 amino acids. The CDR3 here is CASIRGNHEQFF. CDR3 sequence (DNA): TGTGCCAGCATACGCGGGAACCATGAGCAGTTCTTC.

This clonotype has a handful of counts. The rearrangement uses TRBV29-1 and TRBJ2-7; 7 nucleotides agree with TRBD1. Per germline, CDR1 SQVTM and CDR2 ANQGSEA. Germline trimming cut 2 bases from V and 2 bases from J; bases unmatched to any gene: 3. CDR3 size: 13 residues. The DNA of the CDR3 is TGCAGCGTTGAACGGGACAGCACCTACGAGCAGTACTTC. It encodes CSVERDSTYEQYF.

This clonotype was seen repeatedly, ten times or more. J is TRBJ2-5 and V is TRBV2; D is unclear. Per the germline V gene, CDR1 is SNHLY and CDR2 is FYNNEI. This CDR3 spans 10 amino acids. The V end was cut by 4 bases, the J end by 7 bases, with 4 bases between. As DNA, the CDR3 is TGTGCCAGCAGTGTTCCGACCCAGTACTTC. Amino acids: CASSVPTQYF.

Many counts were recorded for this clonotype. The chain has TRBV21-1 and TRBJ2-3; TRBD2 was called by the table and not checked on the DNA. TRBV21-1 is tagged as a pseudogene. The CDR3 loop spans 18 amino acids. The CDR3 region has the DNA TGTGCCAGCAGACCAAGGAGCCTAGCACAAGACAGCACAGATACGCAGTATTTT. This translates into CASRPRSLAQDSTDTQYF.

The chain carries TRBV7-8 and TRBJ2-2, with 8 positions matching TRBD1. Germline CDR1 and CDR2: SGHVS and FQNEAQ. This CDR3 region has 14 residues. Losses at the gene ends were 6 bases for V and 5 bases for J; bases not matched to a gene: 5. Written as DNA, the CDR3 is TGTGCCAGCAGGTCAGGGGGCGGAACCGGGGAGCTGTTTTTT. This encodes CASRSGGGTGELFF.